This T cell receptor beta chain was identified in a study of blood T cell repertoires in COVID-19 (dated by TCRdb to the early 2020s). For the study in its entirety: Samples covering the acute and convalescent phases of COVID-19 were provided by collaborators in the United States, Italy and Spain. The material from the prospective study consisted of cDNA or gDNA derived from T cells, B-cell-depleted T cells, or PBMCs. Deeply sampled blood TCRbeta repertoires from subjects exposed to, actively infected with, or recovered from COVID-19 were included in the dataset. The repertoires were released in a freely available public database intended as a resource for research on the immune response to SARS-CoV-2. The samples were drawn from two sources: the first 160 participants of the ongoing ImmuneRACE study, and 950 to 1,500 subjects contributed by 6 global collaborators. Nearly every sample came with metadata listing a de-identified subject ID, COVID-19 status, age in years and sex. Where available, HLA class I and class II types were taken from metadata supplied by the sample provider and were not determined by assay-based typing. What the study reported, not specific to this receptor: The amount of clinical and demographic metadata varied by source and participant and was provided uncurated.

Regarding this clone: What this receptor recognizes is not known. Per-base qualities were not stored, and no clone one base away is much larger.

The germline V gene gives CDR1 as MRHNA and CDR2 as SNTAGT. V loses 6 bases at its end and J loses 4 bases; junction bases beyond the gene matches: 7. The CDR3 measures 14 amino acids from cysteine to phenylalanine. The kept DNA is CDR3 alone, 42 bases in frame from the first base. Participants in the prospective study were enrolled through a virtual design, were aged roughly 18 to 90 years, and lived in roughly 24 United States geographic areas. In the prospective study, cohorts were assigned on the basis of participant-reported clinical history obtained from a screening survey and a study questionnaire. ImmuneRACE Cohort 3 recovered participants were defined by two consecutive negative NP/OP PCR tests, healthcare professional clearance, or symptom resolution. Each participant in the prospective study had whole blood, serum and a nasopharyngeal or oropharyngeal swab collected by mobile phlebotomists. Over an approximately 2-month period, participants in the prospective study had the option of providing additional blood draws and questionnaires. Before DNA extraction, blood samples from the prospective study were shipped at room temperature or frozen.

The immunoSEQ Assay, a bias-controlled multiplex PCR, was used to amplify TCRbeta CDR3 regions from genomic DNA. In the original analysis: The number of nucleated cells in each sample was estimated from the amplification of reference gene primers within the assay. To quantify the absolute abundance of each unique TCRbeta CDR3 rearrangement, sequence reads were collapsed and filtered. Productive Simpson clonality was computed per sample as the square root of Simpson's diversity index over productive rearrangements. This is the immuneACCESS table as TCRdb keeps it, with only in-frame sequences that have V and J called. A part of the clones is gone; compared with another copy, unresolved V genes explain less than half, and the rest is unexplained. V and J calls and clone size come straight from that table; D and trimming were deduced from the DNA. This sample holds about 160,000 clones; 80% were observed only once. Less than 4% of the sample belongs to the ten largest clones.

The clonotype was recovered from a woman aged 55-70 years who had recovered from COVID-19. Sequenced sample: PBMCs or T cells enriched from blood (not recorded which). Recombination linked TRBV6-4 to TRBJ1-2; the junction holds 8 bases that match TRBD1. The DNA sequence is TGTGCCAGCAGGTTGGACAGGGCTCCCTATGGCTACACCTTC. The translation is CASRLDRAPYGYTF.